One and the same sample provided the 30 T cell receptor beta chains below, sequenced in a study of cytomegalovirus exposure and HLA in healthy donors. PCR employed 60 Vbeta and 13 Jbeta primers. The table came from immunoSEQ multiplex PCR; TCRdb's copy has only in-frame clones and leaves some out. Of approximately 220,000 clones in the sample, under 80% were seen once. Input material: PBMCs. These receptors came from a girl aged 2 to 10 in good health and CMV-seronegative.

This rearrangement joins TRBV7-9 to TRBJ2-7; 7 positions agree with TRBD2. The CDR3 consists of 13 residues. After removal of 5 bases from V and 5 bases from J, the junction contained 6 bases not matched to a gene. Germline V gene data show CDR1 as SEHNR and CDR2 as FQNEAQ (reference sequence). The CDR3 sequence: CASSPTSDHEQYF. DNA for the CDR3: TGTGCCAGCAGCCCCACTAGCGATCACGAGCAGTACTTC.

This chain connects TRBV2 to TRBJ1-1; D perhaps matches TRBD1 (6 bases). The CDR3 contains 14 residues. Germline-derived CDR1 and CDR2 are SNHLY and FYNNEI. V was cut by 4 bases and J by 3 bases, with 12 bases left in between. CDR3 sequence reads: CASSGGGEDTEAFF. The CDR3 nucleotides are TGTGCCAGCAGTGGAGGGGGAGAGGACACTGAAGCTTTCTTT.

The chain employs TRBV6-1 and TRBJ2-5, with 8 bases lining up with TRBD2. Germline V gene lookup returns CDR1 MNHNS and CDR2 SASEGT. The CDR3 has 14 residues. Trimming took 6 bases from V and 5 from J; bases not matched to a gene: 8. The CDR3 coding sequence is TGTGCCAGCAGGGAGACTAGCGTCCTGGAGACCCAGTACTTC. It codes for CASRETSVLETQYF.

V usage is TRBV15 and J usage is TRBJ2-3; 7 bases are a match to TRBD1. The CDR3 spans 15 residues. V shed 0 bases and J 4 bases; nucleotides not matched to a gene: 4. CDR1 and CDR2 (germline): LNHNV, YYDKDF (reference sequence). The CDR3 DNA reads TGTGCCACCAGCAGAGATCGAGGGACAGCAGATACGCAGTATTTT. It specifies CATSRDRGTADTQYF.

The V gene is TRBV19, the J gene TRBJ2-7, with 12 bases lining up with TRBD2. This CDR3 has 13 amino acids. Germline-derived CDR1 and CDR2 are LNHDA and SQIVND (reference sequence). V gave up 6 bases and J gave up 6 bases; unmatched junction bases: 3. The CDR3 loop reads CASSATSGGEQYF. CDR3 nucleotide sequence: TGTGCCAGTAGCGCGACTAGCGGGGGCGAGCAGTACTTC.

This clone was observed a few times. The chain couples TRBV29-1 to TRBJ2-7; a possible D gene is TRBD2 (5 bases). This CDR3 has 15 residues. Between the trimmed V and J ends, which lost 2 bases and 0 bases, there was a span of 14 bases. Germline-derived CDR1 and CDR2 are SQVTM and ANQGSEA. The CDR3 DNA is TGCAGCGTTGAATCGCCGTGGGGAGACTCCTACGAGCAGTACTTC. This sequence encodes CSVESPWGDSYEQYF.

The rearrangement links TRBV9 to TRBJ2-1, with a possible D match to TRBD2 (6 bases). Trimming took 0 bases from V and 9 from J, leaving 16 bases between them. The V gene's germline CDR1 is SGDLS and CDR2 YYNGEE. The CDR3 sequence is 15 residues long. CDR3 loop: CASSVGLQRRGEQFF. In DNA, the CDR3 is TGTGCCAGCAGCGTAGGGCTCCAGCGGCGGGGTGAGCAGTTCTTC.

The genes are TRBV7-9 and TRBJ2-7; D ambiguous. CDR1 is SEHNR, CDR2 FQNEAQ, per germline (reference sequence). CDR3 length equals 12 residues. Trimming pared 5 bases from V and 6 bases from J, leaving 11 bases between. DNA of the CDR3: TGTGCCAGCAGCGACGCTTGGAGCGAGCAGTACTTC. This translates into CASSDAWSEQYF.

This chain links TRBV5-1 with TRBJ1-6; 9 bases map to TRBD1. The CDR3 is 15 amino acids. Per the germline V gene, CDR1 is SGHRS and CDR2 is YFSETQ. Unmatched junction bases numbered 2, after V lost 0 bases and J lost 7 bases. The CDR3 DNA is TGCGCCAGCAGCTTGGGGGACAGGGTAAATTCACCCCTCCACTTT. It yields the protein CASSLGDRVNSPLHF.

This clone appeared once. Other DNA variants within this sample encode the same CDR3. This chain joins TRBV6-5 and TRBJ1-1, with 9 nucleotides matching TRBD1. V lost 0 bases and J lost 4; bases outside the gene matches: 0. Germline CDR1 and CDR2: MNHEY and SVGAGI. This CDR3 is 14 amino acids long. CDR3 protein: CASSYSDRGTEAFF. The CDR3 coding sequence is TGTGCCAGCAGTTACTCGGACAGGGGCACTGAAGCTTTCTTT.

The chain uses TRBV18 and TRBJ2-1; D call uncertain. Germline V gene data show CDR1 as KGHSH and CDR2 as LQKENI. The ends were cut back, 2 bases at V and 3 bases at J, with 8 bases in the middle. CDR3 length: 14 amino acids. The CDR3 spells CASSPDPGYNEQFF. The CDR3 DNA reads TGTGCCAGCTCACCAGATCCGGGCTACAATGAGCAGTTCTTC. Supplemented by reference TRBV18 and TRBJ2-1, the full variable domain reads NAGVMQNPRHLVRRRGQEARLRCSPMKGHSHVYWYRQLPEEGLKFMVYLQKENIIDESGMPKERFSAEFPKEGPSILRIQQVVRGDSAAYFCASSPDPGYNEQFFGPGTRLTVL.

The DNA of the CDR3 is TGTGCCAGCAGTGAATCCCTAGGGCTAGCGGGAGTCAAAAACATTCAGTACTTC. Translation: CASSESLGLAGVKNIQYF. The V gene is TRBV2, the J gene TRBJ2-4, with 10 bases identical to TRBD2. Germline V CDR1 and CDR2: SNHLY, FYNNEI. The CDR3 covers 18 residues. The V segment lost 2 bases and the J segment 3 bases; nucleotides outside the gene matches: 10. The full variable domain, rest sourced from reference TRBV2 and TRBJ2-4, is EPEVTQTPSHQVTQMGQEVILRCVPISNHLYFYWYRQILGQKVEFLVSFYNNEISEKSEIFDDQFSVERPDGSNFTLKIRSTKLEDSAMYFCASSESLGLAGVKNIQYFGAGTRLSVL.

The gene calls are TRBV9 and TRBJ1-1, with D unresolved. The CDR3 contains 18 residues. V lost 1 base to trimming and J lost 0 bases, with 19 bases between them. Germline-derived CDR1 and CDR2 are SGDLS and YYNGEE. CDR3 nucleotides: TGTGCCAGCAGCGTACCATCAAACGGGGTTGAGATGAACACTGAAGCTTTCTTT. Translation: CASSVPSNGVEMNTEAFF.

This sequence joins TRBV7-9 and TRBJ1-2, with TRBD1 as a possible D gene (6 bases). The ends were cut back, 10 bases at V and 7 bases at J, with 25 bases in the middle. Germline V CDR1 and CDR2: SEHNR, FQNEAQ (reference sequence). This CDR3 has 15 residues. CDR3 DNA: TGTGCCACCTTGATGAAGGGGGATTCCTTGTCTGGCTACACCTTC. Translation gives CATLMKGDSLSGYTF.

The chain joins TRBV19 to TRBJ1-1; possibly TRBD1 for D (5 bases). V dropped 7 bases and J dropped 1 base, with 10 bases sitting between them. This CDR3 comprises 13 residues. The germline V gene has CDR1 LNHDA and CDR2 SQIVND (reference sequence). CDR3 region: CASMGLPNTEAFF. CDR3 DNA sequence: TGTGCCAGTATGGGACTGCCGAACACTGAAGCTTTCTTT.

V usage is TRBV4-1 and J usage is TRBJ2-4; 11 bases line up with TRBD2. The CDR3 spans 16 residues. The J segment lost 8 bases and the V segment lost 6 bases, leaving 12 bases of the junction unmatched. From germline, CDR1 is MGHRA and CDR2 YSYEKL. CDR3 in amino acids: CASRPLLSGGEDIQYF. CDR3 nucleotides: TGCGCCAGCAGACCTCTGCTTAGCGGGGGGGAAGACATTCAGTACTTC.

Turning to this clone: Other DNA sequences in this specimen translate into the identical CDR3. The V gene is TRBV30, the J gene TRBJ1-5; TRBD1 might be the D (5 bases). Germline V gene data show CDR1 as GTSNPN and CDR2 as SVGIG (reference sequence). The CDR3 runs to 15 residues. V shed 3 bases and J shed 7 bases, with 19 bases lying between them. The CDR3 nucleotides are TGTGCCTGGAGCGTACCGGGGGGAGGAGGCCAGCCCCAGCATTTT. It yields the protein CAWSVPGGGGQPQHF.

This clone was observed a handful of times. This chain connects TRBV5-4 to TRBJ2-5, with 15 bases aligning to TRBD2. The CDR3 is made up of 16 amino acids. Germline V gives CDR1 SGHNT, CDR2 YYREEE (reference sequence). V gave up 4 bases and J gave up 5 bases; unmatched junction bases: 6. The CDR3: CASSGGLAGGAETQYF. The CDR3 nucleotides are TGTGCCAGCAGCGGGGGACTAGCGGGGGGTGCGGAGACCCAGTACTTC.

The CDR3 reads CASSYSVYGGMTFF. The CDR3 DNA reads TGTGCCAGCAGTTACTCCGTATACGGGGGAATGACTTTCTTT. The chain employs TRBV6-5 and TRBJ1-1, with D possibly being TRBD1 (5 bases). This CDR3 contains 14 residues. The V and J ends lost 0 bases and 12 bases respectively, with 17 bases between them. Germline CDR1 and CDR2: MNHEY and SVGAGI.

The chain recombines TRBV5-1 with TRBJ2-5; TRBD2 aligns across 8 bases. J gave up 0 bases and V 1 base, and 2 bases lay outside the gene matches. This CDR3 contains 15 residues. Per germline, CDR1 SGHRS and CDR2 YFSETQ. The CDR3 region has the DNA TGCGCCAGCAGCTTGACTAGCGGATACCAAGAGACCCAGTACTTC. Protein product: CASSLTSGYQETQYF.

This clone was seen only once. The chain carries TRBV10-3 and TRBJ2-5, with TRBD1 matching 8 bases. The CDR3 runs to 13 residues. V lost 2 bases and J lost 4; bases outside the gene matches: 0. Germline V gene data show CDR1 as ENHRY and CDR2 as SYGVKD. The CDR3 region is CAISEDRGETQYF. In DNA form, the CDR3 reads TGTGCCATCAGTGAGGACAGGGGAGAGACCCAGTACTTC.

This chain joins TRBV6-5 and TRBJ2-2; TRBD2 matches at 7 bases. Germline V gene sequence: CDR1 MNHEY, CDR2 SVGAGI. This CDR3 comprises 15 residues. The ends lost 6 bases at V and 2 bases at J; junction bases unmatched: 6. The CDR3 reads CASRRAGPNTGELFF. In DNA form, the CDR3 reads TGTGCCAGCAGGCGAGCGGGGCCAAACACCGGGGAGCTGTTTTTT.

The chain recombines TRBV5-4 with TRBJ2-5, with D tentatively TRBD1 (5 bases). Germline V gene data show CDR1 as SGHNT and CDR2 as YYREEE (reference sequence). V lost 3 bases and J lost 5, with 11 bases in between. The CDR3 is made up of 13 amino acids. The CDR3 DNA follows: TGTGCCAGCAGCTCAGGGATGGGGGAGACCCAGTACTTC. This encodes CASSSGMGETQYF.

The CDR3 DNA sequence: TGTGCCAGCAGGCGACAGCCCACTGAAGCTTTCTTT. This codes for CASRRQPTEAFF. V gene TRBV2 combines with J gene TRBJ1-1; D perhaps matches TRBD1 (5 bases). The CDR3 runs to 12 residues. Trimming pared 6 bases from V and 4 bases from J, leaving 9 bases between. CDR1 SNHLY and CDR2 FYNNEI come from the germline V gene.

In DNA form, the CDR3 reads TGTGCCATCAGTGACCGAACTAGCACAGATACGCAGTATTTT. Encoded protein: CAISDRTSTDTQYF. V is TRBV10-3 and J is TRBJ2-3, with D unclear. The CDR3 has 14 residues. Trimming shortened V by 3 bases and J by 0 bases, and 7 bases separated the two germline ends. CDR1 is ENHRY and CDR2 is SYGVKD in the germline V gene.

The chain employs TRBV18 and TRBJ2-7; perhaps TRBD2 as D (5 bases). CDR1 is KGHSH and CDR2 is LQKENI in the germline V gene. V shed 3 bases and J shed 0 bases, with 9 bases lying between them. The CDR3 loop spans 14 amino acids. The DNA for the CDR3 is TGTGCCAGCTCACCGCGTCGGGACTCCTACGAGCAGTACTTC. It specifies CASSPRRDSYEQYF.

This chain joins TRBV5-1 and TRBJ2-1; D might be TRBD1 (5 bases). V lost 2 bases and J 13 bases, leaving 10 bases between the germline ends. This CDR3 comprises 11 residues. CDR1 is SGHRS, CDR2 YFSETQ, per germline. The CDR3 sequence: CASSFRQTQFF. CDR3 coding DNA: TGCGCCAGCAGCTTCCGACAGACACAGTTCTTC.

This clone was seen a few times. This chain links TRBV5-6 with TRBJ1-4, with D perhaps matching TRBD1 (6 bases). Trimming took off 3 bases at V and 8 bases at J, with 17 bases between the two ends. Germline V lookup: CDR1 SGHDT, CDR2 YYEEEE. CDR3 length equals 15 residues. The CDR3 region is CASSSTGLTEEKLFF. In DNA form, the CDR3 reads TGTGCCAGCAGCTCTACAGGGCTTACCGAGGAAAAACTGTTTTTT.

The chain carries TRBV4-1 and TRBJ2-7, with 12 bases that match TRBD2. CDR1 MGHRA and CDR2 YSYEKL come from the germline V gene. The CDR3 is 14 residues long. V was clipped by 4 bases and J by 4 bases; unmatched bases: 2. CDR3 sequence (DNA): TGCGCCAGCAGCCCTGGGACTAGCGGGTACGAGCAGTACTTC. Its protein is CASSPGTSGYEQYF.

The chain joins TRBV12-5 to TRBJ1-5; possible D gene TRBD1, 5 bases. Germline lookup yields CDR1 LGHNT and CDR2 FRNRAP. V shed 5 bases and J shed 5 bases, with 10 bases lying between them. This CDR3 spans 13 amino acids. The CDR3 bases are TGTGCTAGTGGTACAACAGGTTATCAGCCCCAGCATTTT. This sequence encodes CASGTTGYQPQHF.